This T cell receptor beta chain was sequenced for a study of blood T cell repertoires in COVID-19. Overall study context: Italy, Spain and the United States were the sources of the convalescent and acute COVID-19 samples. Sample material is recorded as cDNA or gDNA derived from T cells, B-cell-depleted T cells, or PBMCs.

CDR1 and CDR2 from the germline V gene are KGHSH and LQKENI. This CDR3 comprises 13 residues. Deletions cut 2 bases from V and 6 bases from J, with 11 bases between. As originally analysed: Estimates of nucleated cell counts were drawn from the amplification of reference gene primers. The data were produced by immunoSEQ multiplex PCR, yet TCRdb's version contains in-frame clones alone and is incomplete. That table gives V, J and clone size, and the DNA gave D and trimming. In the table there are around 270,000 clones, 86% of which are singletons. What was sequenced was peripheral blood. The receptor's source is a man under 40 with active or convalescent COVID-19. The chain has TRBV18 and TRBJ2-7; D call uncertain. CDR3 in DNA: TGTGCCAGCTCACCAAATACGGGTCGCGAGCAGTACTTC. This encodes CASSPNTGREQYF.